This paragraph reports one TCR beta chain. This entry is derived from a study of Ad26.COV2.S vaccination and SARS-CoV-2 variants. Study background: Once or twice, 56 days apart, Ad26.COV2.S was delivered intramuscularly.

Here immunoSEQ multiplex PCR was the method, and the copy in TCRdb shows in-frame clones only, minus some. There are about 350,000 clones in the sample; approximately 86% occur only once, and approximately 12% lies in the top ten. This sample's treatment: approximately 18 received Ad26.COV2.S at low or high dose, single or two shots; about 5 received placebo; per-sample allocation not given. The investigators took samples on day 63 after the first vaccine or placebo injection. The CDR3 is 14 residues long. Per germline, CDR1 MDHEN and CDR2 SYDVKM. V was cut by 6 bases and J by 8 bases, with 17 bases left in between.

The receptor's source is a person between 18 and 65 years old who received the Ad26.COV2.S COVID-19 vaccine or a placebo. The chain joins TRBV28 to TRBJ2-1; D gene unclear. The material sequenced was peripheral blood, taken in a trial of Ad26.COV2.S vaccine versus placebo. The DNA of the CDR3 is TGTGCCAGCAGAACGCGCCCCTACAACCATGAGCAGTTCTTC. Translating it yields CASRTRPYNHEQFF. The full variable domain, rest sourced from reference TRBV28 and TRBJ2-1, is DVKVTQSSRYLVKRTGEKVFLECVQDMDHENMFWYRQDPGLGLRLIYFSYDVKMKEKGDIPEGYSVSREKKERFSLILESASTNQTSMYLCASRTRPYNHEQFFGPGTRLTVL.